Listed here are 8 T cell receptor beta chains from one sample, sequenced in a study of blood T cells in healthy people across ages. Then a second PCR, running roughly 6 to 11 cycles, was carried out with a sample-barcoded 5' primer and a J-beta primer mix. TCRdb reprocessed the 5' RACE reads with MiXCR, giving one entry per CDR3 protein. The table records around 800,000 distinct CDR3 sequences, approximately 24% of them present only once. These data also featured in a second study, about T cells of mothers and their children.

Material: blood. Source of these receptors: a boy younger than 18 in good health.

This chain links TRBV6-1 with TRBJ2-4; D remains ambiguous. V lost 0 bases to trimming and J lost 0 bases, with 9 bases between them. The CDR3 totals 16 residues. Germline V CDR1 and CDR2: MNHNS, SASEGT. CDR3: CASSEAGSLAKNIQYF. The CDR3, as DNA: TGTGCCAGCAGTGAAGCGGGATCCCTAGCCAAAAACATTCAGTACTTC.

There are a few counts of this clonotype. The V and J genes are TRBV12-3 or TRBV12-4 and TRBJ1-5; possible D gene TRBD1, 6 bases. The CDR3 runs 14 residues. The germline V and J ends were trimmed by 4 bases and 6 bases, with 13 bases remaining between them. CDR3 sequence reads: CASSYTGKGQPQHF. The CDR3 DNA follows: TGTGCCAGCAGTTATACAGGGAAGGGTCAGCCCCAGCATTTT.

The CDR3 here is CAPFPGGNKETQYF. The CDR3 DNA reads TGTGCCCCCTTCCCGGGGGGGAACAAAGAGACCCAGTACTTC. This chain uses TRBV10-3 with TRBJ2-5, with 8 positions matching TRBD2. V lost 11 bases to trimming and J lost 3 bases; unmatched junction nucleotides: 11. Germline V gene lookup returns CDR1 ENHRY and CDR2 SYGVKD. The CDR3 runs to 14 residues.

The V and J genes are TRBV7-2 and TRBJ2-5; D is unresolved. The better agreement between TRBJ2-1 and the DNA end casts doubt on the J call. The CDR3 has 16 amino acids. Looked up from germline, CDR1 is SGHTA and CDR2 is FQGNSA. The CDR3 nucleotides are TGTGCCAGCAGCTTAGATCGGCTACCCATCGGGAATGAGCAGTTCTTC. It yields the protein CASSLDRLPIGNEQFF.

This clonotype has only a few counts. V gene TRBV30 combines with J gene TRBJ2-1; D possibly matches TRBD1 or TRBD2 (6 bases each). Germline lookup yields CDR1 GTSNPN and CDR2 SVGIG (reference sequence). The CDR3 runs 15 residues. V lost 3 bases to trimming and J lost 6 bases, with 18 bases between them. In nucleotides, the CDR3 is TGTGCCTGGAGAGTACCGGGGGCCCTAATCAATGAGCAGTTCTTC. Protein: CAWRVPGALINEQFF.

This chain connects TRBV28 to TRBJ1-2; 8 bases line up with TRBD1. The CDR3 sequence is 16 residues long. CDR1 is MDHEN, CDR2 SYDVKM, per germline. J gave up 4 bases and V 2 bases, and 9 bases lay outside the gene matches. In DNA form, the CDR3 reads TGTGCCAGCAGTTTACTAGCAGGGGGCTCGGGCTATGGCTACACCTTC. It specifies CASSLLAGGSGYGYTF.

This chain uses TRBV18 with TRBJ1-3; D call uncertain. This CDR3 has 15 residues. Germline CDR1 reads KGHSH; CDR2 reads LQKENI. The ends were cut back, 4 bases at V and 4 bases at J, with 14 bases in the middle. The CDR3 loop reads CASSQRANPGNTIYF. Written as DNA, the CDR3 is TGTGCCAGCTCACAACGGGCTAATCCCGGAAACACCATATATTTT.

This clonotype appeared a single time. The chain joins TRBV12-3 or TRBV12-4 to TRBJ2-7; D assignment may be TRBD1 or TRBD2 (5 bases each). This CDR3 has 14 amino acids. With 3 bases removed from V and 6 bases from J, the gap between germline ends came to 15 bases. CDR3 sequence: CASSFGLPGGEQYF. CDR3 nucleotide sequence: TGTGCCAGCAGTTTTGGACTCCCTGGGGGCGAGCAGTACTTC.